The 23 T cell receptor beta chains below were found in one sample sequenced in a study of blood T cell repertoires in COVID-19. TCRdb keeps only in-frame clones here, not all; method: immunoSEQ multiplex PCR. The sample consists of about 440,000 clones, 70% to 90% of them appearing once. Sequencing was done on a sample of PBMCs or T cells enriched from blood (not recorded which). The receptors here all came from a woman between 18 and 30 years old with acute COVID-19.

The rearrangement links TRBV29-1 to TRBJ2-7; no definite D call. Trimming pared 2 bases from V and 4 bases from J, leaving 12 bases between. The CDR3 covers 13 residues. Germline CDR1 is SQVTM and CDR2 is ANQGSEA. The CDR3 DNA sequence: TGCAGCGTTGAATACGGTTCGGGTTACGAGCAGTACTTC. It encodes CSVEYGSGYEQYF.

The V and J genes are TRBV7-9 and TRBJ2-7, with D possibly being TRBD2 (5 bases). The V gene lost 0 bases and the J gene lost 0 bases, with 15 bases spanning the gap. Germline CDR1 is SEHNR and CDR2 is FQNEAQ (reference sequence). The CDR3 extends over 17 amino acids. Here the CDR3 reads CASSLAEAGPSSYEQYF. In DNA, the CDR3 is TGTGCCAGCAGCTTAGCGGAGGCGGGCCCGAGCTCCTACGAGCAGTACTTC.

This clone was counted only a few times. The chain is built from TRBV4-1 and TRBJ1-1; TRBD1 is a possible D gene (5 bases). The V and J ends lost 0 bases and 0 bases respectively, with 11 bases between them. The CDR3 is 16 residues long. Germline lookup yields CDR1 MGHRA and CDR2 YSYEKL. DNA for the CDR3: TGCGCCAGCAGCCAAGATAGGGGAGGGCTGAACACTGAAGCTTTCTTT. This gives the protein CASSQDRGGLNTEAFF.

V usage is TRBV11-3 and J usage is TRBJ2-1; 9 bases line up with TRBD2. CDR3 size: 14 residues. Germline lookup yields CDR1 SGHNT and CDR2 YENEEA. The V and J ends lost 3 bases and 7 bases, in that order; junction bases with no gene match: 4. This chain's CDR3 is CASSFSGRGNEQFF. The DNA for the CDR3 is TGTGCCAGCAGCTTTAGCGGGAGAGGTAATGAGCAGTTCTTC. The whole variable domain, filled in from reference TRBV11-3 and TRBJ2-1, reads EAGVVQSPRYKIIEKKQPVAFWCNPISGHNTLYWYLQNLGQGPELLIRYENEEAVDDSQLPKDRFSAERLKGVDSTLKIQPAELGDSAVYLCASSFSGRGNEQFFGPGTRLTVL.

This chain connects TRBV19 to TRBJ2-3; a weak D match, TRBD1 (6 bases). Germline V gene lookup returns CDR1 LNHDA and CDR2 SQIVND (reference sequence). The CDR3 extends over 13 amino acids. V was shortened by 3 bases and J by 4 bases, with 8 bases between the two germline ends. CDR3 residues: CASSIWTADTQYF. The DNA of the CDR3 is TGTGCCAGTAGTATTTGGACAGCAGATACGCAGTATTTT.

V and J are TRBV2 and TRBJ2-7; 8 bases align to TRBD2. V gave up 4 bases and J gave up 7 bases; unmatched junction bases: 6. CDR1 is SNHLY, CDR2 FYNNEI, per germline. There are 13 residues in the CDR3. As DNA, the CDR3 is TGTGCCAGCAGTGGACGGGGGGGCCGGGAGCAGTACTTC. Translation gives CASSGRGGREQYF.

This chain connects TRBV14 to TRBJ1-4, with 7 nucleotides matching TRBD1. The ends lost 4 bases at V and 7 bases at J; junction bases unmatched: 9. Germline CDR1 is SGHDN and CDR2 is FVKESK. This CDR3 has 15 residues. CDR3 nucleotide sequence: TGTGCCAGCAGCCCTAACAGGGGACGGAGTGAAAAACTGTTTTTT. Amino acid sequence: CASSPNRGRSEKLFF.

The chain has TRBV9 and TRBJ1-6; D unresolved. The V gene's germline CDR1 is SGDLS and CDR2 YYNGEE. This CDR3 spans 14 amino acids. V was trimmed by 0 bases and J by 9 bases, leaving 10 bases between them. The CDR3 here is CASSVVEGSSPLHF. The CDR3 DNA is TGTGCCAGCAGCGTAGTAGAGGGAAGTTCACCCCTCCACTTT.

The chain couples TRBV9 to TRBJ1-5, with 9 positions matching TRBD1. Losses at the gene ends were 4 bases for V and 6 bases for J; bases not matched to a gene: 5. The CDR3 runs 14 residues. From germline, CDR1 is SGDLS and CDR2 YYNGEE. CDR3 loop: CASSSGQGSQPQHF. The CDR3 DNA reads TGTGCCAGCAGCTCCGGACAGGGGAGTCAGCCCCAGCATTTT.

For the CDR3, the DNA is TGTGCCAGTAGAACGACAGGGGAGAGCAATCAGCCCCAGCATTTT. Residues: CASRTTGESNQPQHF. V usage is TRBV19 and J usage is TRBJ1-5; 8 bases line up with TRBD1. V was pared by 6 bases and J by 1 base, with 5 bases of the junction left unmatched. The germline V gene has CDR1 LNHDA and CDR2 SQIVND (reference sequence). The length of the CDR3 is 15 residues.

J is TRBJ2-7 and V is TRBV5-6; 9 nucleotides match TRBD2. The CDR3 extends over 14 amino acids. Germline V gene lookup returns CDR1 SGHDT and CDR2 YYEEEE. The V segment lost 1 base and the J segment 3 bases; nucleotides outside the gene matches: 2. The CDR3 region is CASSLLAGHYEQYF. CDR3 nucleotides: TGTGCCAGCAGCTTGCTAGCGGGGCACTACGAGCAGTACTTC.

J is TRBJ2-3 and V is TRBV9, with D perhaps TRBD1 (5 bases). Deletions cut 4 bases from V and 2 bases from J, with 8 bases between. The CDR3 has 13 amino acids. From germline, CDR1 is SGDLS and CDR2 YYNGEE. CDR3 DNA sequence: TGTGCCAGCAGCCCTGGACACACAGATACGCAGTATTTT. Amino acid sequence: CASSPGHTDTQYF.

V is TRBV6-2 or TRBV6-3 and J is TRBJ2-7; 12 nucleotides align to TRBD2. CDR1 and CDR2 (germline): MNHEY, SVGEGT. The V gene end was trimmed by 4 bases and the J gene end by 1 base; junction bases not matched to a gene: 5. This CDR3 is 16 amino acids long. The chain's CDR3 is CASSFGLAGRSYEQYF. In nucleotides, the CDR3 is TGTGCCAGCAGTTTTGGACTAGCGGGAAGGTCCTACGAGCAGTACTTC.

The CDR3 sequence: CASSAPYPGLAGGRAYEQYF. CDR3 in DNA: TGTGCCAGCAGTGCCCCTTACCCGGGACTAGCGGGAGGGAGGGCCTACGAGCAGTACTTC. V usage is TRBV28 and J usage is TRBJ2-7; 16 positions match TRBD2. Germline CDR1 is MDHEN and CDR2 is SYDVKM. There are 20 residues in the CDR3. Germline trimming cut 5 bases from V and 2 bases from J; bases unmatched to any gene: 15. The full variable domain, its missing parts supplied by reference TRBV28 and TRBJ2-7, is DVKVTQSSRYLVKRTGEKVFLECVQDMDHENMFWYRQDPGLGLRLIYFSYDVKMKEKGDIPEGYSVSREKKERFSLILESASTNQTSMYLCASSAPYPGLAGGRAYEQYFGPGTRLTVT.

In DNA form, the CDR3 reads TGTGTCAGAAGCTTATCACAGCCCTCTGGAAACACCATATATTTT. Translated, it gives CVRSLSQPSGNTIYF. The rearrangement uses TRBV7-5 and TRBJ1-3; the DNA was not used to check the table's D call, TRBD1. TRBV7-5 is labeled a pseudogene. This CDR3 contains 15 residues.

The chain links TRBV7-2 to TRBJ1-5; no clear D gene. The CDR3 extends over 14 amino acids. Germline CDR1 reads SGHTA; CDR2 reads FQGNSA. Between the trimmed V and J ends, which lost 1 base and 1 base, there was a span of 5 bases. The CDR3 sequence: CASSLVGSNQPQHF. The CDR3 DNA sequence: TGTGCCAGCAGCTTAGTTGGCAGCAATCAGCCCCAGCATTTT. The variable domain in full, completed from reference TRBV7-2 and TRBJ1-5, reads GAGVSQSPSNKVTEKGKDVELRCDPISGHTALYWYRQSLGQGLEFLIYFQGNSAPDKSGLPSDRFSAERTGGSVSTLTIQRTQQEDSAVYLCASSLVGSNQPQHFGDGTRLSIL.

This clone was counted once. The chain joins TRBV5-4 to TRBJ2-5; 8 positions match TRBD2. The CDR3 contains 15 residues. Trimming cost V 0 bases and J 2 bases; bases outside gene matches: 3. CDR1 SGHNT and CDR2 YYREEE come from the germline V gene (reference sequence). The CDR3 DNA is TGTGCCAGCAGCTTGGGTTTAGCGGGGCAAGAGACCCAGTACTTC. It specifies CASSLGLAGQETQYF.

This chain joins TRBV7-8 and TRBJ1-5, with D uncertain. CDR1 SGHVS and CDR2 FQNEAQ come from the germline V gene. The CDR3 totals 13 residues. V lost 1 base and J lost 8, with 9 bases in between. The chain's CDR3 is CASSLVKREPQHF. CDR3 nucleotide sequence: TGTGCCAGCAGCTTAGTTAAGCGGGAGCCCCAGCATTTT.

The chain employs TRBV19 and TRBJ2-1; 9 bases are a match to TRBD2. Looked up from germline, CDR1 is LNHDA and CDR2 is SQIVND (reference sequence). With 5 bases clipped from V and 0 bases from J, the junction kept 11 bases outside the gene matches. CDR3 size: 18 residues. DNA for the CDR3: TGTGCCAGTAGTCTCAACAGCGGGGGGACCAGCTCCTACAATGAGCAGTTCTTC. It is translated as CASSLNSGGTSSYNEQFF. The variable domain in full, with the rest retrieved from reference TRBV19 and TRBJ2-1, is DGGITQSPKYLFRKEGQNVTLSCEQNLNHDAMYWYRQDPGQGLRLIYYSQIVNDFQKGDIAEGYSVSREKKESFPLTVTSAQKNPTAFYLCASSLNSGGTSSYNEQFFGPGTRLTVL.

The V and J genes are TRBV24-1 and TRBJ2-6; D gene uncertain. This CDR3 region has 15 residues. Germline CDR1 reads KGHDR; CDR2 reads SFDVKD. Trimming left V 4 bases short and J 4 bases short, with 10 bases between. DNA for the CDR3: TGTGCCACCAGTGACCCTACAGCCGGGGCCAACGTCCTGACTTTC. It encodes CATSDPTAGANVLTF.

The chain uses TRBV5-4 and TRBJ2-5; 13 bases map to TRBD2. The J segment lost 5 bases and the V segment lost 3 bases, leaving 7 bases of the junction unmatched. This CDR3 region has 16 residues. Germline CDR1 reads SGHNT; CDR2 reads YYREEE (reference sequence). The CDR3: CASSSPGLAGLETQYF. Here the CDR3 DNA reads TGTGCCAGCAGCTCTCCGGGACTAGCGGGACTGGAGACCCAGTACTTC. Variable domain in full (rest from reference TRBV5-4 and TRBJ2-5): ETGVTQSPTHLIKTRGQQVTLRCSSQSGHNTVSWYQQALGQGPQFIFQYYREEENGRGNFPPRFSGLQFPNYSSELNVNALELDDSALYLCASSSPGLAGLETQYFGPGTRLLVL.

The CDR3 is CASSALDFQETQYF. The CDR3 nucleotides read TGTGCCAGCAGCGCACTTGATTTCCAAGAGACCCAGTACTTC. The V gene is TRBV9, the J gene TRBJ2-5, with D unclear. Trimming left V 3 bases short and J 1 base short, with 10 bases between. This CDR3 is 14 amino acids long. Germline CDR1 is SGDLS and CDR2 is YYNGEE.

The CDR3 protein is CASSRRGGARPEAFF. In DNA form, the CDR3 reads TGTGCCAGTAGTAGGCGAGGGGGCGCGAGGCCTGAAGCTTTCTTT. The gene calls are TRBV19 and TRBJ1-1; 7 bases map to TRBD1. V was clipped by 4 bases and J by 6 bases; unmatched bases: 11. The CDR3 runs 15 residues. Germline CDR1 LNHDA, CDR2 SQIVND (reference sequence).